This TCR beta chain appears in the sequencing data of a study of T cells in Graves' hyperthyroidism and ophthalmopathy. Study outcomes and limitations: Most clonotypes expanded in thyroid above 0.001 were likewise present in blood.

Trimming took 6 bases from V and 6 from J, leaving 12 bases between them. The length of the CDR3 is 13 residues. TCR beta CDR3 region amplification was performed from RNA transcripts. The TCR CDR3 first-round RT-PCR relied on the HTBI primer set. TCRdb re-called the multiplex PCR reads through MiXCR, storing one row per CDR3 protein. Of around 340,000 distinct CDR3 sequences in the sample, approximately 13% were seen once. Ten or more counts support this clonotype. Its target is unknown. Recently diagnosed hyperthyroidism of less than 2 months' duration affected patients aged 18 to 65. Fresh 10 ml peripheral blood yielded PBMCs.

This clonotype was sampled from a woman aged 25 to 39 with Graves' hyperthyroidism. The sequenced sample consisted of blood. The gene calls are TRBV12-3 or TRBV12-4 and TRBJ1-5; D gene ambiguous. The CDR3: CASSPVEGQPQHF. The CDR3, as DNA: TGTGCCAGCAGCCCTGTTGAGGGTCAGCCCCAGCATTTT.